These 5 T cell receptor beta chains were sequenced from one sample in a study of identifying expanded T cells in peripheral blood. Sequencing was performed with immunoSEQ multiplex PCR; in TCRdb, only in-frame clones are kept and a portion is missing. The sample carries around 94,000 clones, approximately 88% recorded once. Material for sequencing was blood. Receptors were obtained from a person aged 18 to 75 in good health.

This chain uses TRBV5-8 with TRBJ1-1; no definite D call. Trimming took off 0 bases at V and 3 bases at J, with 3 bases between the two ends. Germline CDR1 is SGHTS and CDR2 is YDEGEE. The CDR3 sequence is 12 residues long. The CDR3 nucleotides read TGTGCCAGCAGCTTGGGGGACACTGAAGCTTTCTTT. Its translation: CASSLGDTEAFF.

The rearrangement links TRBV7-9 to TRBJ1-1; possible D gene TRBD1, 5 bases. This CDR3 region has 14 residues. The V gene lost 8 bases and the J gene lost 1 base, with 14 bases spanning the gap. CDR1 is SEHNR and CDR2 is FQNEAQ in the germline V gene (reference sequence). The DNA for the CDR3 is TGTGCCAGCGGCAGGGACGGGGAGAACACTGAAGCTTTCTTT. Protein product: CASGRDGENTEAFF. Based on the CDR3 plus reference TRBV7-9 and TRBJ1-1, the full variable domain is DTGVSQNPRHKITKRGQNVTFRCDPISEHNRLYWYRQTLGQGPEFLTYFQNEAQLEKSRLLSDRFSAERPKGSFSTLEIQRTEQGDSAMYLCASGRDGENTEAFFGQGTRLTVV.

The chain uses TRBV5-1 and TRBJ1-6; a possible D gene is TRBD1 (5 bases). The CDR3 contains 15 residues. Trimming pared 2 bases from V and 5 bases from J, leaving 11 bases between. CDR1 and CDR2 (germline): SGHRS, YFSETQ. Written as DNA, the CDR3 is TGCGCCAGCAGCTTAGGGACTTCGAATAATTCACCCCTCCACTTT. The encoded protein is CASSLGTSNNSPLHF.

The chain has TRBV28 and TRBJ2-7; 9 bases agree with TRBD1. The CDR3 spans 17 residues. Germline V gives CDR1 MDHEN, CDR2 SYDVKM. After removal of 0 bases from V and 6 bases from J, the junction contained 12 bases not matched to a gene. CDR3 DNA: TGTGCCAGCAGTTTATGGGGACAGGGAATCCCTACGGGCGAGCAGTACTTC. Translation: CASSLWGQGIPTGEQYF.

This chain connects TRBV28 to TRBJ2-1; 8 bases fit TRBD1. This CDR3 region has 14 residues. Unmatched junction bases numbered 3, after V lost 5 bases and J lost 3 bases. Germline assignment: CDR1 MDHEN and CDR2 SYDVKM. The CDR3 DNA is TGTGCCAGCAGTAGGGGACAGGTCTACAATGAGCAGTTCTTC. Its translation is CASSRGQVYNEQFF.